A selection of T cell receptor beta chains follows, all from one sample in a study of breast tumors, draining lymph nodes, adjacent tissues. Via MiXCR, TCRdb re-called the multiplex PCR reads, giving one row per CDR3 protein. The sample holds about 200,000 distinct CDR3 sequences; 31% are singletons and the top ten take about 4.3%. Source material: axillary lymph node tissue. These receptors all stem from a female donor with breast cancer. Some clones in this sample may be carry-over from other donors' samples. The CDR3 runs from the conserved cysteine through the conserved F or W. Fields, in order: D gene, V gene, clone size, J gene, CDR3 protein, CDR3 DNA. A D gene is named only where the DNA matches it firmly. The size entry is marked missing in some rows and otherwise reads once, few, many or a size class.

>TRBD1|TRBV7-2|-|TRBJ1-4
CASSPDRAQRKLFF
TGTGCCAGCAGCCCCGACAGGGCCCAGAGGAAACTGTTTTTT
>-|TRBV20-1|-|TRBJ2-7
CSASTDGSSYEQYF
TGCAGTGCTTCGACGGACGGTAGCTCCTACGAGCAGTACTTC
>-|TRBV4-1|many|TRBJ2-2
CASSPVSQGGEELFF
TGCGCCAGCAGCCCTGTTTCGCAGGGGGGCGAGGAGCTGTTTTTT
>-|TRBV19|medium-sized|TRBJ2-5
CASSKWAGRQETQYF
TGTGCCAGTAGTAAGTGGGCAGGACGGCAAGAGACCCAGTACTTC
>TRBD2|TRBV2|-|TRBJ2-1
CASRETSGSYNEQFF
TGTGCCAGCAGAGAGACTAGCGGCTCCTACAATGAGCAGTTCTTC
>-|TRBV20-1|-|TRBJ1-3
CSPKGGIADDDGGNTIYF
TGCAGCCCAAAAGGGGGAATAGCAGACGACGACGGAGGAAACACCATATATTTT
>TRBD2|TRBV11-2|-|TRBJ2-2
CASSALAGAGELFF
TGTGCCAGCAGCGCGCTAGCGGGAGCGGGGGAGCTGTTTTTT
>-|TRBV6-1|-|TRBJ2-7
CASSEAPPHEQYF
TGTGCCAGCAGTGAAGCCCCCCCCCACGAGCAGTACTTC
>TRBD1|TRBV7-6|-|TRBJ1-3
CASSLRTSGRTGSNTIYF
TGTGCCAGCAGCTTAAGAACTAGCGGGAGGACAGGGTCTAACACCATATATTTT
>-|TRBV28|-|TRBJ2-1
CASSFRPPSYNEQFF
TGTGCCAGCAGTTTTCGGCCGCCCTCCTACAATGAGCAGTTCTTC
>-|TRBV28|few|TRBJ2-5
CASSFGPQEFGETQYF
TGTGCCAGCAGTTTCGGACCCCAGGAGTTTGGAGAGACCCAGTACTTC
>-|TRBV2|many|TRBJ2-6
CASHRDAGANVLTF
TGTGCCAGTCACAGGGATGCTGGGGCCAACGTCCTGACTTTC
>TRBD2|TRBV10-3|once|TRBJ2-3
CAISEGLADTQYF
TGTGCCATCAGTGAAGGACTAGCGGATACGCAGTATTTT
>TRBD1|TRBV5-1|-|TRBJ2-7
CASSLGTGRVSYEQYF
TGCGCCAGCAGCTTGGGGACAGGAAGGGTGTCCTACGAGCAGTACTTC
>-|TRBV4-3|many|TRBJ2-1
CASSHGTSVYNEQFF
TGCGCCAGCAGCCACGGGACTTCCGTCTACAATGAGCAGTTCTTC
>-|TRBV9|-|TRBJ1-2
CASSPFLGSDGGPLNYGYTF
TGTGCCAGCAGCCCCTTTTTAGGTAGTGACGGGGGCCCCCTTAACTATGGCTACACCTTC
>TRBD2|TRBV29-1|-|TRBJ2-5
CSVEGGGEETQYF
TGCAGCGTTGAAGGGGGGGGAGAGGAGACCCAGTACTTC
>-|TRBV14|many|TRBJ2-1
CASSQEVPGGTYNEQFF
TGTGCCAGCAGCCAAGAAGTGCCAGGGGGGACCTACAATGAGCAGTTCTTC
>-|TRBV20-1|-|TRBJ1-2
CRNPRSGPGHTF
TGCAGGAACCCTCGTTCCGGGCCAGGTCACACCTTC
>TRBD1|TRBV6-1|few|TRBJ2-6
CASSLRTGGSGANVLTF
TGTGCCAGCAGCCTTAGGACAGGGGGCTCTGGGGCCAACGTCCTGACTTTC
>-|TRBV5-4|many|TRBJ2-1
CASSQDSQEQFF
TGTGCCAGCAGCCAGGACTCGCAGGAGCAGTTCTTC
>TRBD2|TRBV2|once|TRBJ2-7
CASSFPGRSGGEQYF
TGTGCCAGCAGTTTCCCCGGGAGATCGGGGGGCGAGCAGTACTTC
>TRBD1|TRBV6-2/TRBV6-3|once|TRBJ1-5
CASRGTGHQPQHF
TGTGCCAGCAGAGGGACAGGTCATCAGCCCCAGCATTTT
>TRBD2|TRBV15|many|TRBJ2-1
CATGGGFF
TGTGCCACTGGGGGGGGGTTCTTC
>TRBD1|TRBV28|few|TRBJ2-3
CASSRDRADTQYF
TGTGCCAGCAGTCGGGACAGGGCAGATACGCAGTATTTT
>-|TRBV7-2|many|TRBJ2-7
CASSFQAYEQYF
TGTGCCAGCAGCTTCCAAGCCTACGAGCAGTACTTC
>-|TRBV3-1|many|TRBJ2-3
CASSQSQTDTQYF
TGTGCCAGCAGCCAATCACAGACAGATACGCAGTATTTT
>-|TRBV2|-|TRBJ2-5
CASSEDTGETQYF
TGTGCCAGCAGTGAAGATACGGGAGAGACCCAGTACTTC
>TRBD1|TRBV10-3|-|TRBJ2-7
CAISEVETGGYEQYF
TGTGCCATCAGTGAGGTCGAGACAGGGGGCTACGAGCAGTACTTC
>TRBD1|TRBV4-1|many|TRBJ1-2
CASSQDSDSGQAYYGYTF
TGCGCCAGCAGCCAAGATAGCGACTCCGGACAGGCTTACTATGGCTACACCTTC
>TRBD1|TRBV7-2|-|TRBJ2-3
CASSSYAGGFDTQYF
TGTGCCAGCAGCTCGTACGCAGGGGGCTTCGATACGCAGTATTTT
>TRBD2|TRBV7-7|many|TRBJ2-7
CASSLYLGTSGGPIYEQYF
TGTGCTAGCAGCTTGTACCTTGGGACTAGCGGGGGGCCCATCTACGAGCAGTACTTC
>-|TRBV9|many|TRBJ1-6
CASRGTPNSPLHF
TGTGCCAGCAGGGGGACACCTAATTCACCCCTCCACTTT
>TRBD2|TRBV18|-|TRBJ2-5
CASSLLAEAPTQYF
TGTGCCAGCTCTCTCCTAGCGGAAGCCCCTACCCAGTACTTC
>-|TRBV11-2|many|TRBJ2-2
CASSSQTGELFF
TGTGCCAGCAGCTCCCAGACCGGGGAGCTGTTTTTT
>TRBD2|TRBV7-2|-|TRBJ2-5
CASSLPEASGREGETQYF
TGTGCCAGCAGCTTACCCGAGGCTAGCGGGAGGGAAGGAGAGACCCAGTACTTC
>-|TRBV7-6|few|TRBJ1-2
CASSLDGRIPGNTF
TGTGCCAGCAGCTTAGACGGGAGGATCCCTGGAAACACCTTC
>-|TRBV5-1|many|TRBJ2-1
CASSLGLDIHEQFF
TGCGCCAGCAGCTTGGGGCTCGACATCCATGAGCAGTTCTTC
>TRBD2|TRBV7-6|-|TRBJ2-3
CASSLGLLAGGPTDTQYF
TGTGCCAGCAGCTTAGGGTTACTAGCGGGAGGGCCCACAGATACGCAGTATTTT
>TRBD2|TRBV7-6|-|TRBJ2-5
CASSFGTTGSGGQETQYF
TGTGCCAGCAGCTTCGGGACAACCGGGAGCGGGGGTCAAGAGACCCAGTACTTC
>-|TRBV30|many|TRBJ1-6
CAWSEKRPGQTNSPLHF
TGTGCCTGGAGCGAAAAACGACCGGGACAAACAAATTCACCCCTCCACTTT
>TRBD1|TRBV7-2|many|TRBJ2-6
CASSSRGRGANVLTF
TGTGCCAGCAGCTCCAGGGGGCGGGGGGCCAACGTCCTGACTTTC
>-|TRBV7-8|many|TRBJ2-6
CASTLNIGSGANVLTF
TGTGCCAGCACCCTTAACATCGGCTCTGGGGCCAACGTCCTGACTTTC
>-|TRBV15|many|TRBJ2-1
CATSRPQGLDEQFF
TGTGCCACCAGCAGACCTCAGGGTCTCGATGAGCAGTTCTTC
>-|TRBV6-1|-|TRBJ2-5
CASSEAGETQYF
TGTGCCAGCAGTGAGGCGGGGGAGACCCAGTACTTC
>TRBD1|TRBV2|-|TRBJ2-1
CASSVGGQGSYNEQFF
TGTGCCAGCAGTGTAGGGGGACAGGGATCCTACAATGAGCAGTTCTTC
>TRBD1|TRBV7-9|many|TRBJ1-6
CASSQGQGNSPLHF
TGTGCCAGCAGCCAGGGACAGGGTAATTCACCCCTCCACTTT
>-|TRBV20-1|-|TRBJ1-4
CSASAGPWLEKLFF
TGCAGTGCTAGCGCAGGGCCTTGGCTGGAAAAACTGTTTTTT
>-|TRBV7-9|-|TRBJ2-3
CASSLAGLTDTQYF
TGTGCCAGCAGCTTAGCGGGGTTGACAGATACGCAGTATTTT